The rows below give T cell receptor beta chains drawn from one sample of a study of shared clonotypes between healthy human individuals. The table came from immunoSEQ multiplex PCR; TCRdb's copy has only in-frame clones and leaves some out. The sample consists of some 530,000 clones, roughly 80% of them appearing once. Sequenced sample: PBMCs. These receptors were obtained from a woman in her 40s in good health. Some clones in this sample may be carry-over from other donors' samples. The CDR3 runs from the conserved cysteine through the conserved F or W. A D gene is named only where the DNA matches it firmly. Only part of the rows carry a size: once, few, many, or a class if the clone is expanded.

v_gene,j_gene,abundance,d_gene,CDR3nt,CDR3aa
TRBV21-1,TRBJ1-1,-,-,TGTGCCAGCAGCAATAAAGGGCCTCTGGAGTGCACTGAAGCTTTCTTT,CASSNKGPLECTEAFF
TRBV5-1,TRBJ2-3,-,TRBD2,TGCGCCAGCAGCTTGGAAGCGGGGGACACAGATACGCAGTATTTT,CASSLEAGDTDTQYF
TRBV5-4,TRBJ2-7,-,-,TGTGCCAGCAGCATGACACCAACCTACGAGCAGTACTTC,CASSMTPTYEQYF
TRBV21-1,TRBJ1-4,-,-,TGTGCCAGCAGCAAACTCCCCTATCACTCCGGTGAAAAACTGTTTTTT,CASSKLPYHSGEKLFF
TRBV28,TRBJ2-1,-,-,TGTGCCAGCAGTTTGAGGAGGGGGGCGTACAATGAGCAGTTCTTC,CASSLRRGAYNEQFF
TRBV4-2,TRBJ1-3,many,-,TGTGCCAGCAGCCAAGTCGGGTCCCCCTCTGGAAACACCATATATTTT,CASSQVGSPSGNTIYF
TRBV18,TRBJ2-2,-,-,TGTGCCAGCTCAAAACAGGACGCGAACACCGGGGAGCTGTTTTTT,CASSKQDANTGELFF
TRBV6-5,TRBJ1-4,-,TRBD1,TGTGCCAGCAGTTACTCGCCGACAGGGTATGAAAAACTGTTTTTT,CASSYSPTGYEKLFF
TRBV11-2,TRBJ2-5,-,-,TGTGCCAGCAGCTTACTCCGGGCGGGCCAAGAGACCCAGTACTTC,CASSLLRAGQETQYF
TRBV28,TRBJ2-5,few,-,TGTGCCAGCACCAAAGGGGGGATCTGGGAGACCCAGTACTTC,CASTKGGIWETQYF
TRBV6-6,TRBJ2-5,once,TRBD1,TGTGCCACGGGGACAGGATCGTCGGAGACCCAGTACTTC,CATGTGSSETQYF
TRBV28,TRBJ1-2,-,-,TGTGCCAGCAGTTCCCTACAGAAATCTGGCTATGGCTACACCTTC,CASSSLQKSGYGYTF
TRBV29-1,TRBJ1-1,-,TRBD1,TGCAGCGTGACCATGACAGGGATCGGAGCTTTCTTT,CSVTMTGIGAFF
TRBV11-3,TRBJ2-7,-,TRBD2,TGTGCCAGCAGCTTAACGAGCGGGAGTGCTAACGAGCAGTACTTC,CASSLTSGSANEQYF
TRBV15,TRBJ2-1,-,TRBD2,TGTGCCACCAGCAGACTAGCGGGAGCACCCAATGAGCAGTTCTTC,CATSRLAGAPNEQFF
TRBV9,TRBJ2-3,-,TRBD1,TGTGCCAGCAGCGTAAAGGGAAGGGGGACAGGTAGCACAGATACGCAGTATTTT,CASSVKGRGTGSTDTQYF
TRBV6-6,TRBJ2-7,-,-,TGTGCCAGCGGAGGCAGTGAGTACGAGCAGTACTTC,CASGGSEYEQYF
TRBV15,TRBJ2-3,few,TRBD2,TGTGCCACCAGCAGATGGACTAGCGGGAGTATAGCAGATACGCAGTATTTT,CATSRWTSGSIADTQYF
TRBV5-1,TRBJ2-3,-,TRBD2,TGCGCCAGCAGCTCCGGACTAGCGGGAGACACAGATACGCAGTATTTT,CASSSGLAGDTDTQYF
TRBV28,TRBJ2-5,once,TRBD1,TGTGCCAGCAGTTTTGGAGGACAGGGACGGGAGACCCAGTACTTC,CASSFGGQGRETQYF
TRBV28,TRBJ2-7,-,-,TGTGCCAGCAGTTTCGGGATTTGGGGACCTCAGTATTACGAGCAGTACTTC,CASSFGIWGPQYYEQYF
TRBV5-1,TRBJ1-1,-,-,TGCGCCAGCAGCTTGTGGGGAGAGTACGAAGCTTTCTTT,CASSLWGEYEAFF
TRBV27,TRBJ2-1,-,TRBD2,TGTGCCAGCACCACCGGACTAGCGTCGGCTGAGCAGTTCTTC,CASTTGLASAEQFF
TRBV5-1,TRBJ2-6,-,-,TGCGCCAGCAGCTTGTTCCGCTCTGGGGCCAACGTCCTGACTTTC,CASSLFRSGANVLTF
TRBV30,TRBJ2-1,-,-,TGTGCCTGGAGTGACTCCTACAATGAGCAGTTCTTC,CAWSDSYNEQFF
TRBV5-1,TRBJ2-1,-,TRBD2,TGCGCCAGCAGCTTACTAGCGAGAGGCTACAATGAGCAGTTCTTC,CASSLLARGYNEQFF
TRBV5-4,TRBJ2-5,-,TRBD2,TGTGCCAGCAGCAAAGAACGGGAGGGGGAGACCCAGTACTTC,CASSKEREGETQYF
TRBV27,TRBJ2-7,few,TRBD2,TGTGCCAGCAGTTTTAAAGTAGCGGGCCTCTTAGAGCAGTACTTC,CASSFKVAGLLEQYF
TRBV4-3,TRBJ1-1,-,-,TGCGCCAGCAGCCAAGCGGGGGAGCTTGAAGCTTTCTTT,CASSQAGELEAFF